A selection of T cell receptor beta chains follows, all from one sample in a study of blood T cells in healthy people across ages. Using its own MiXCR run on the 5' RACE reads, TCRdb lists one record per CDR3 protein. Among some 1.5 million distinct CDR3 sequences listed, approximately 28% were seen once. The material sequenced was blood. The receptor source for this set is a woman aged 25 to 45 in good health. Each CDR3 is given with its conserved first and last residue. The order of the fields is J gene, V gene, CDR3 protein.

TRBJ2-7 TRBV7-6 CASSFGSTYEQYF
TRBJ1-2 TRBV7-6 CASSTLGQGVGYTF
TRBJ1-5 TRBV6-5 CASSYNYGMNQPQHF
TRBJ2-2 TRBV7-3 CASSPGTSLSGELFF
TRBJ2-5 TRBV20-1 CSARVGVQETQYF
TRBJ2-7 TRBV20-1 CSARDPRRRTAYEQYF
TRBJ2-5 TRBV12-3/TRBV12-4 CASSMTSGQETQYF
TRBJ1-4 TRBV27 CASSFGRSFGEKLFF
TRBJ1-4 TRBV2 CASREQGINEKRFF
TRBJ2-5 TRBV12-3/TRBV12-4 CASSFPRGPQETQYF
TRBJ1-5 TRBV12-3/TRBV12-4 CANSLVDQPQHF
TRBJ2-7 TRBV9 CTSSVGGSGYEQYF
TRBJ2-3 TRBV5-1 CASSLESLAGAGDTQYF
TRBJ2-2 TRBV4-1 CASSQGLAGRGINTGELFF
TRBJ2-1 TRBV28 CASSPMEGPQLIEQFF
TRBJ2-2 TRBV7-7 CASSPSHRANTGELFF
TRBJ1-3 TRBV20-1 CSARLDRGGGNTIYF
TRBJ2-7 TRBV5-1 CASSLAGRASSYEQYF
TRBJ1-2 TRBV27 CASSRTHRAGYGYTF
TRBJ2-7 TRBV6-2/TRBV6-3 CASMGAQSSYEQYF
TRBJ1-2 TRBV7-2 CASSLGGGGVSGYTF
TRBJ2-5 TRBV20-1 CSARPGQGQGTQYF
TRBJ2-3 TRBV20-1 CSAMSPLLAGGPDTQYF
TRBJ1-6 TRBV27 CASSLSAFDSPLHF
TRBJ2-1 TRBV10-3 CAIGVGNEQFF
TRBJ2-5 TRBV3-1 CASSPQRGNKETQYF
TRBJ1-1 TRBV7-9 CASSDSGPHTEAFF
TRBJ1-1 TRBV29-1 CSVGPGDTEAFF
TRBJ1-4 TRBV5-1 CASSLTRPNEKLFF
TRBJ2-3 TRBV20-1 CSARDLTLLGTSGNTDTQYF
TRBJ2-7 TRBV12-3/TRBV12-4 CASSKRLAGLYEQYF
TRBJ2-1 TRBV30 CAWTPGTVNEQFF
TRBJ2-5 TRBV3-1 CASSRLAGAETQYF
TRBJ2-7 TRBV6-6 CASTLNRDIAYGQYF
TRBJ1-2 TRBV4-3 CASSQEAFYGYTF
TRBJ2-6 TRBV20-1 CSAPQGAGGANVLTF
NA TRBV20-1 CSARDWDRGSHEQYF
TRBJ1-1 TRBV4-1 CASSQDLPGSEAFF
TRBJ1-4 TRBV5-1 CASSPRYGRATNEKLFF
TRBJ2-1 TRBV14 CASSRWTSGSNEQFF
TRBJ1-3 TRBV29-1 CSGSGGRGNTIYF
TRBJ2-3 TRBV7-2 CASSSTTGVADTQYF